The next 23 T cell receptor beta chains were all read from a single sample in a study of early T cells in non-severe SARS-CoV-2 infection. MiXCR, applied by TCRdb to the 5' RACE reads, yields one record per CDR3 protein. The sample carries more than 95,000 distinct CDR3 sequences, 16% recorded once. The specimen was whole blood. The receptors derive from an adult who was a healthcare worker with PCR-confirmed SARS-CoV-2 infection or an uninfected control (not recorded which).

The sample holds a few counts of this clonotype. V is TRBV20-1 and J is TRBJ2-3; D call uncertain. V was shortened by 1 base and J by 5 bases, with 7 bases between the two germline ends. Per the germline V gene, CDR1 is DFQATT and CDR2 is SNEGSKA (reference sequence). The CDR3 runs 12 residues. CDR3 coding DNA: TGCAGTGCTAGAGCGTGGGAAGATACGCAGTATTTT. This sequence encodes CSARAWEDTQYF.

This clonotype was picked up many times. The rearrangement joins TRBV6-2 or TRBV6-3 to TRBJ2-2; TRBD1 or TRBD2 may be the D gene (6 bases each). Trimming took off 7 bases at V and 6 bases at J, with 21 bases between the two ends. Germline V gene lookup returns CDR1 MNHEY and CDR2 SVGEGT. The CDR3 sequence is 16 residues long. In DNA form, the CDR3 reads TGTGCCAGCAACCCCCCGGGGGCGTCGTATTCCGGGGAGCTGTTTTTT. This codes for CASNPPGASYSGELFF.

This clonotype has just one count. V is TRBV12-3 or TRBV12-4 and J is TRBJ2-5; no clear D. V was clipped by 0 bases and J by 2 bases, with 7 bases between them. This CDR3 contains 14 residues. CDR3 amino acids: CASSLANRQETQYF. The CDR3 bases are TGTGCCAGCAGTTTAGCGAACAGACAAGAGACCCAGTACTTC.

This clonotype was counted many times. The chain employs TRBV2 and TRBJ2-7; 7 bases match TRBD1. V gave up 6 bases and J gave up 0 bases; unmatched junction bases: 2. Germline CDR1 and CDR2: SNHLY and FYNNEI. CDR3 length: 13 amino acids. The CDR3 is CASSGTVSYEQYF. The CDR3 DNA is TGTGCCAGCAGCGGGACAGTCTCCTACGAGCAGTACTTC.

This clonotype came up a few times. This rearrangement joins TRBV6-5 to TRBJ2-2; 10 bases fit TRBD2. Per the germline V gene, CDR1 is MNHEY and CDR2 is SVGAGI. This CDR3 region has 16 residues. With V trimmed by 5 bases and J by 5 bases, 8 bases remained unmatched. CDR3 sequence (DNA): TGTGCCAGCAGTAAAGCGGGAGGGCATGTAACCGGGGAGCTGTTTTTT. It codes for CASSKAGGHVTGELFF.

This clonotype was counted only a few times. The rearrangement joins TRBV28 to TRBJ2-3; D may be TRBD2 (7 bases). V gave up 2 bases and J gave up 5 bases, with 20 bases separating them. CDR1 is MDHEN and CDR2 is SYDVKM in the germline V gene. CDR3 length: 17 amino acids. The CDR3 DNA is TGTGCCAGCAGTTTAAGGTGGGAGGGGGGGATCGGAGATACGCAGTATTTT. Protein product: CASSLRWEGGIGDTQYF.

This clonotype was picked up a small number of times. This chain links TRBV6-5 with TRBJ2-3; 12 bases are shared with TRBD1. The V gene's germline CDR1 is MNHEY and CDR2 SVGAGI. With 5 bases clipped from V and 4 bases from J, the junction kept 4 bases outside the gene matches. This CDR3 spans 15 amino acids. The CDR3 reads CASSSRDRGPDTQYF. DNA for the CDR3: TGTGCCAGCAGTAGCCGGGACAGGGGGCCAGATACGCAGTATTTT.

The sample holds many counts of this clonotype. The chain employs TRBV27 and TRBJ2-1; D unresolved. Germline V CDR1 and CDR2: MNHEY, SMNVEV (reference sequence). CDR3 size: 14 residues. V was cut by 0 bases and J by 8 bases, with 11 bases left in between. The CDR3 loop reads CASSLSLVSHEQFF. The CDR3 bases are TGTGCCAGCAGTTTATCATTGGTTTCCCATGAGCAGTTCTTC.

The chain couples TRBV18 to TRBJ1-6, with a weak D call TRBD1 (6 bases). The V end lost 3 bases, the J end lost 5 bases, and 14 bases lay between the germline ends. Germline V lookup: CDR1 KGHSH, CDR2 LQKENI. The CDR3 spans 16 residues. The CDR3: CASSPLSGQNNSPLHF. The CDR3 bases are TGTGCCAGCTCACCCCTATCGGGACAAAATAATTCACCCCTCCACTTT.

This clonotype was observed a few times. This rearrangement joins TRBV20-1 to TRBJ1-2, with D unclear. Germline V gene sequence: CDR1 DFQATT, CDR2 SNEGSKA (reference sequence). CDR3 size: 13 residues. V lost 2 bases, J lost 9 bases, and 16 bases lay in between. The CDR3 spells CSARFRERGSYTF. As DNA, the CDR3 is TGCAGTGCTAGATTCCGTGAGCGCGGGAGCTACACCTTC.

This clonotype was counted only a few times. This chain uses TRBV20-1 with TRBJ2-1; TRBD1 matches at 10 bases. Germline V gives CDR1 DFQATT, CDR2 SNEGSKA (reference sequence). The CDR3 length is 13 residues. The V and J ends lost 6 bases and 4 bases, in that order; junction bases with no gene match: 3. This CDR3 reads CSAGDRGYNEQFF. The CDR3 DNA follows: TGCAGTGCCGGGGACAGGGGTTACAATGAGCAGTTCTTC.

The chain employs TRBV9 and TRBJ1-1; TRBD1 matches 7 bases. Germline CDR1 reads SGDLS; CDR2 reads YYNGEE. CDR3 size: 15 residues. Trimming at V came to 4 bases and at J to 0 bases, leaving 6 bases not matched to a gene. CDR3 DNA: TGTGCCAGCAGCAAGACCACAGGGGTGAACACTGAAGCTTTCTTT. Translated, it gives CASSKTTGVNTEAFF.

This clonotype came up a few times. For the CDR3, the DNA is TGTGCCAGCAGCTTAGCTAGCGCCTACAATGAGCAGTTCTTC. This gives the protein CASSLASAYNEQFF. The chain combines TRBV7-9 with TRBJ2-1; D is possibly TRBD2 (5 bases). CDR1 and CDR2 from the germline V gene are SEHNR and FQNEAQ (reference sequence). V shed 0 bases and J shed 2 bases, with 5 bases lying between them. This CDR3 spans 14 amino acids.

This clonotype has a handful of counts. This sequence joins TRBV28 and TRBJ2-7; possibly TRBD1 for D (6 bases). CDR1 and CDR2 from the germline V gene are MDHEN and SYDVKM. The V end was cut by 9 bases, the J end by 4 bases, with 16 bases between. The CDR3 contains 13 residues. CDR3 DNA sequence: TGTGCCAGTTTTCAGGGGAACCGTTACGAGCAGTACTTC. Its translation is CASFQGNRYEQYF.

This clonotype appeared many times. This chain joins TRBV10-3 and TRBJ2-1, with 10 bases identical to TRBD2. V lost 0 bases, J lost 9 bases, and 11 bases stayed unmatched. Germline lookup yields CDR1 ENHRY and CDR2 SYGVKD. This CDR3 has 17 amino acids. The CDR3 protein is CAISESEGLAAVGEQFF. CDR3 bases: TGTGCCATCAGTGAGTCAGAAGGACTAGCGGCCGTAGGTGAGCAGTTCTTC.

This chain uses TRBV7-2 with TRBJ1-4; D is unclear. CDR3 length: 14 amino acids. Germline V gene sequence: CDR1 SGHTA, CDR2 FQGNSA. V was clipped by 2 bases and J by 2 bases, with 6 bases between them. This CDR3 reads CASSLSRTNEKLFF. In DNA form, the CDR3 reads TGTGCCAGCAGCTTAAGCAGGACTAATGAAAAACTGTTTTTT. Supplemented by reference TRBV7-2 and TRBJ1-4, the full variable domain reads GAGVSQSPSNKVTEKGKDVELRCDPISGHTALYWYRQSLGQGLEFLIYFQGNSAPDKSGLPSDRFSAERTGGSVSTLTIQRTQQEDSAVYLCASSLSRTNEKLFFGSGTQLSVL.

This clonotype showed up many times. The chain couples TRBV6-2 or TRBV6-3 to TRBJ2-2; 12 positions match TRBD2. Germline V gives CDR1 MNHEY, CDR2 SVGEGT. Trimming removed 3 bases from V and 6 bases from J; junction bases left unmatched: 2. The CDR3 has 15 amino acids. The CDR3 region has the DNA TGTGCCAGCAGTTATCTAGCGGGGGGGCCCGGGGAGCTGTTTTTT. Its translation is CASSYLAGGPGELFF.

This clonotype was counted ten times or more. This chain connects TRBV12-5 to TRBJ1-1; 11 bases line up with TRBD1. Germline CDR1 reads LGHNT; CDR2 reads FRNRAP. V lost 0 bases, J lost 2 bases, and 11 bases stayed unmatched. This CDR3 is built from 19 residues. DNA of the CDR3: TGTGCTAGTGGTTTGGTACGATCGGGACAGGGGGTCGGAAACACTGAAGCTTTCTTT. This encodes CASGLVRSGQGVGNTEAFF.

This chain joins TRBV3-1 and TRBJ1-1; 8 nucleotides align to TRBD1. Per the germline V gene, CDR1 is LGHDT and CDR2 is YNNKEL (reference sequence). Trimming removed 3 bases from V and 3 bases from J; junction bases left unmatched: 12. CDR3 length: 17 residues. This CDR3 reads CASSQPTRQGRDTEAFF. The DNA for the CDR3 is TGTGCCAGCAGCCAGCCGACGAGACAGGGGCGGGACACTGAAGCTTTCTTT.

This clonotype came up a few times. The V gene is TRBV20-1, the J gene TRBJ2-7, with 12 bases aligning to TRBD2. This CDR3 has 14 amino acids. The germline V gene has CDR1 DFQATT and CDR2 SNEGSKA (reference sequence). V dropped 3 bases and J dropped 4; count of bases not matched to a gene: 4. The CDR3 DNA reads TGCAGTGCTAGGTTGACTAGCGGGAGATACGAGCAGTACTTC. Its protein is CSARLTSGRYEQYF.

The chain is built from TRBV7-9 and TRBJ1-5; D may be TRBD1 (5 bases). Germline V gene data show CDR1 as SEHNR and CDR2 as FQNEAQ (reference sequence). Trimming took off 4 bases at V and 3 bases at J, with 13 bases between the two ends. The CDR3 runs 15 residues. The CDR3 protein is CASSSTAIVNQPQHF. CDR3 nucleotides: TGTGCCAGCAGCTCGACAGCTATAGTCAATCAGCCCCAGCATTTT. Complete variable domain (other parts from reference TRBV7-9 and TRBJ1-5): DTGVSQNPRHKITKRGQNVTFRCDPISEHNRLYWYRQTLGQGPEFLTYFQNEAQLEKSRLLSDRFSAERPKGSFSTLEIQRTEQGDSAMYLCASSSTAIVNQPQHFGDGTRLSIL.

J is TRBJ1-2 and V is TRBV27; D possibly corresponds to TRBD1 (5 bases). Germline CDR1 MNHEY, CDR2 SMNVEV (reference sequence). The CDR3 contains 14 residues. V was trimmed by 8 bases and J by 6 bases, leaving 19 bases between them. The CDR3 bases are TGTGCCAGCTTTTTCGGTAGGGTAGGGGATGGCTACACCTTC. Its translation is CASFFGRVGDGYTF.

V and J are TRBV19 and TRBJ2-2; D perhaps matches TRBD1 (5 bases). V was clipped by 3 bases and J by 5 bases, with 13 bases between them. The germline gives CDR1 LNHDA, CDR2 SQIVND (reference sequence). CDR3 length equals 15 residues. DNA of the CDR3: TGTGCCAGTAGTATCCGGACAAGGGAAACCGGGGAGCTGTTTTTT. This gives the protein CASSIRTRETGELFF. The entire variable domain, with the rest obtained from reference TRBV19 and TRBJ2-2, is as follows: DGGITQSPKYLFRKEGQNVTLSCEQNLNHDAMYWYRQDPGQGLRLIYYSQIVNDFQKGDIAEGYSVSREKKESFPLTVTSAQKNPTAFYLCASSIRTRETGELFFGEGSRLTVL.